The present TCR beta chain was sequenced within a study of CD8 T cells in Susac syndrome. TEMRA cells were FACS-enriched, and CD8+ and CD4+ T cells were isolated negatively. Random hexamers were used to reverse transcribe an amount of about 0.45 to 1 ug RNA. TCRdb reprocessed the immunoSEQ multiplex PCR reads with MiXCR, giving one entry per CDR3 protein. The table has around 200,000 distinct CDR3 sequences, 95% seen once; the top ten hold approximately 0.081%. This clonotype was detected only once. The CDR3 extends over 15 amino acids. V lost 6 bases and J lost 2, with 15 bases in between. Germline CDR1 and CDR2: ENHRY and SYGVKD.

The sample was CD4+ T cells from PBMCs. V is TRBV10-3 and J is TRBJ2-3; TRBD1 might be the D (6 bases). The sequence was obtained from a human donor with multiple sclerosis. The CDR3 protein is CAIRGAVPLTDTQYF. The CDR3 coding sequence is TGTGCCATCAGGGGGGCCGTCCCGCTCACAGATACGCAGTATTTT.